Each of the 23 T cell receptor beta chains below was sequenced from the same sample in a study of monozygotic twins with inflammatory bowel disease. TCRdb reworked the 5' RACE reads into one entry per CDR3 protein, no DNA. This table holds about 420,000 distinct CDR3 sequences. Sequencing was done on a sample of blood. Source of these receptors: a human donor with ulcerative colitis or Crohn's disease, or a healthy co-twin of an affected twin (not recorded which).

V usage is TRBV4-3 and J usage is TRBJ1-4. The CDR3 length is 17 residues. CDR1 is LGHNA and CDR2 is YSLEER in the germline V gene. CDR3: CASSQDGQFATNEKLFF.

The CDR3 region is CASSLGLAGGPVETQYF. This chain connects TRBV11-2 to TRBJ2-5; TCRdb returns TRBD2, unconfirmable since there is no DNA. This CDR3 contains 17 residues. Germline assignment: CDR1 SGHAT and CDR2 FQNNGV.

The V and J genes are TRBV6-2 or TRBV6-3 and TRBJ2-7. Germline CDR1 and CDR2: MNHEY and SVGEGT. The CDR3 sequence is 12 residues long. The CDR3 protein is CASSYAQPRLYF.

This chain links TRBV7-6 with TRBJ2-1; absent DNA, TCRdb's TRBD2 call cannot be checked. Germline CDR1 SGHVS, CDR2 FNYEAQ. CDR3 length: 14 amino acids. CDR3 sequence: CASSLAPGEGEQFF.

V usage is TRBV20-1 and J usage is TRBJ1-5; absent DNA, TCRdb's TRBD1 call cannot be checked. The CDR3 has 19 amino acids. Per germline, CDR1 DFQATT and CDR2 SNEGSKA (reference sequence). This CDR3 reads CSAREKTGGVRNSNQPQHF.

J is TRBJ2-2 and V is TRBV19. The CDR3 extends over 15 amino acids. Germline lookup yields CDR1 LNHDA and CDR2 SQIVND (reference sequence). The CDR3 sequence: CASSKEPANPGELFF.

The chain couples TRBV24-1 to TRBJ2-1; TCRdb's D call, TRBD1, is unchecked because there is no DNA. From germline, CDR1 is KGHDR and CDR2 SFDVKD. CDR3 length equals 12 residues. CDR3 sequence reads: CATSDSPGQMFF.

V usage is TRBV5-1 and J usage is TRBJ1-3. The CDR3 covers 16 residues. Germline lookup yields CDR1 SGHRS and CDR2 YFSETQ. The CDR3 reads CASSPGTQGSLGTIYF.

This chain links TRBV20-1 with TRBJ1-6; TCRdb proposes TRBD1, but this gene call is untestable without DNA. The germline gives CDR1 DFQATT, CDR2 SNEGSKA (reference sequence). This CDR3 contains 16 residues. CDR3 sequence reads: CSALGVTQAYNSPLHF.

The CDR3 sequence: CAISEPTSLGTSNQPQHF. The rearrangement joins TRBV10-3 to TRBJ1-5. Germline values: CDR1 ENHRY, CDR2 SYGVKD. This CDR3 spans 18 amino acids.

This chain connects TRBV11-2 to TRBJ2-7; no DNA is available, so the TRBD1 call from TCRdb remains unchecked. This CDR3 contains 15 residues. Germline CDR1 SGHAT, CDR2 FQNNGV. The CDR3: CASSLERDTSYEQYF.

J is TRBJ1-6 and V is TRBV9; the TCRdb call, TRBD1, lacks DNA for checking. Germline V lookup: CDR1 SGDLS, CDR2 YYNGEE. The CDR3 length is 13 residues. The CDR3 sequence: CASSVGRVSPLHF.

The chain joins TRBV5-1 to TRBJ2-7; checking the TCRdb D call of TRBD2 is not possible without DNA. Germline CDR1 is SGHRS and CDR2 is YFSETQ. The CDR3 has 14 amino acids. This CDR3 reads CASAREPEVGGQYF.

This chain links TRBV5-1 with TRBJ2-3; checking the TCRdb D call of TRBD1 is not possible without DNA. From germline, CDR1 is SGHRS and CDR2 YFSETQ. The length of the CDR3 is 14 residues. CDR3 residues: CASSQDRATNTQYF.

The gene calls are TRBV11-2 and TRBJ2-1. Germline V gene lookup returns CDR1 SGHAT and CDR2 FQNNGV. The CDR3 is 17 amino acids. The CDR3 loop reads CASSLGPWQRRANEQFF. Looking up the rest from reference TRBV11-2 and TRBJ2-1 gives the full variable domain: EAGVAQSPRYKIIEKRQSVAFWCNPISGHATLYWYQQILGQGPKLLIQFQNNGVVDDSQLPKDRFSAERLKGVDSTLKIQPAKLEDSAVYLCASSLGPWQRRANEQFFGPGTRLTVL.

The chain employs TRBV5-8 and TRBJ2-7; TCRdb's assignment of TRBD1 cannot be checked, as there is no DNA. The CDR3 has 15 amino acids. The germline V gene encodes CDR1 SGHTS and CDR2 YDEGEE. The CDR3 spells CASRKGQGVPYEQYF.

The genes are TRBV5-4 and TRBJ2-4. Germline values: CDR1 SGHNT, CDR2 YYREEE (reference sequence). CDR3 length equals 15 residues. The CDR3 sequence: CASSNEGRAKNIQYF.

J is TRBJ2-5 and V is TRBV7-9; TCRdb calls TRBD2, which cannot be checked without DNA. The CDR3 loop spans 16 amino acids. In germline, CDR1 is SEHNR, CDR2 FQNEAQ (reference sequence). The CDR3 region is CASSSRGGRPQETQYF.

The chain carries TRBV29-1 and TRBJ2-3; TCRdb gives TRBD1 as the D gene, but with no DNA this cannot be confirmed. This CDR3 has 15 amino acids. The germline V gene encodes CDR1 SQVTM and CDR2 ANQGSEA. The CDR3 loop reads CSAAAGTGNTDTQYF.

This rearrangement joins TRBV7-3 to TRBJ2-2; TCRdb returns TRBD1, unconfirmable since there is no DNA. Germline assignment: CDR1 SGHTA and CDR2 FQGTGA. CDR3 length equals 17 residues. This CDR3 is CASSPTKDSVFRGELFF.

V is TRBV27 and J is TRBJ2-5; the TRBD2 assignment by TCRdb is unverifiable without DNA. The CDR3 contains 14 residues. CDR1 and CDR2 (germline): MNHEY, SMNVEV (reference sequence). CDR3 protein: CASKLAGPAETQYF.

V gene TRBV6-1 combines with J gene TRBJ1-1; without DNA, the TCRdb call of TRBD1 cannot be checked. The germline CDR1 and CDR2 sequences are MNHNS and SASEGT. This CDR3 comprises 15 residues. The CDR3 loop reads CASSEALKGQGRAFF.

The chain links TRBV25-1 to TRBJ2-3; lacking DNA, the TRBD2 call made by TCRdb goes unchecked. The CDR3 loop spans 13 amino acids. The germline V gene encodes CDR1 MGHDK and CDR2 SYGVNS. CDR3 protein: CASGRGGRDTQYF.